Given below is one TCR beta chain in context. The antigen remains undetermined. The sample comes from a study of T cells in Graves' hyperthyroidism and ophthalmopathy. General study findings and limits: Most expanded thyroid clonotypes above 0.001 recurred in blood.

The CDR3 regions of TCR beta were amplified from RNA transcripts. An initial round of RT-PCR targeting the TCR CDR3 relied on the HTBI primer set. TCRdb re-called the multiplex PCR reads with MiXCR, one entry per CDR3 protein. The data show 550,000 to 600,000 distinct CDR3 sequences, with more than 13% seen just once and roughly 6.9% held by the top ten. Trimming took off 0 bases at V and 0 bases at J, with 6 bases between the two ends. CDR1 is SGHDN, CDR2 FVKESK, per germline. The CDR3 covers 14 residues. In the ophthalmopathy cohort, Clinical Activity Score was at least 3, NOSPECS grade at least 4, and duration under 3 months. Every diagnosis used clinical symptoms, serum thyroxine and TRAb, thyroid ultrasound and orbital computed tomography.

The V and J genes are TRBV14 and TRBJ2-7; D is possibly TRBD2 (6 bases). Sequencing was done on a sample of blood. This receptor was obtained from a woman aged 18-29 years with Graves' ophthalmopathy. CDR3 amino acids: CASSQEDYSYEQYF. CDR3 nucleotides: TGTGCCAGCAGCCAAGAGGACTACTCCTACGAGCAGTACTTC.